Listed below are T cell receptor beta chains from one sample, sequenced in a study of T cell responses to AZD1222 COVID-19 vaccine. Generated by immunoSEQ multiplex PCR, the TCRdb table keeps only in-frame clones and is missing some. Of some 97,000 clones listed, about 90% are singletons. The material was peripheral blood, obtained on day 0 of MenACWY control vaccination. These receptor sequences come from an adult in good health. The CDR3 runs from the conserved cysteine through the conserved F or W. Each record gives: J gene, D gene, V gene, clone size, CDR3 protein, CDR3 DNA. The D gene is left open where the match is weak. For some rows the clone size is stated as once, few or many, or as a class when expanded; others skip it.

TRBJ2-3,.,TRBV27,.,CASSLRASPDTQYF,TGTGCCAGCAGTTTACGCGCAAGCCCAGATACGCAGTATTTT
TRBJ2-2,.,TRBV30,.,CAWRAVANTGELFF,TGTGCCTGGAGAGCGGTCGCGAACACCGGGGAGCTGTTTTTT
TRBJ2-7,.,TRBV11-3,.,CASSIRVYPYEQYF,TGTGCCAGCAGCATACGGGTGTACCCTTACGAGCAGTACTTC
TRBJ1-5,.,TRBV19,.,CASSIWGSNQPQHF,TGTGCCAGTAGTATTTGGGGGAGCAATCAGCCCCAGCATTTT
TRBJ2-3,.,TRBV7-6,.,CASSLGGTGTDTQYF,TGTGCCAGCAGCTTAGGTGGGACTGGTACAGATACGCAGTATTTT
TRBJ1-2,.,TRBV5-1,.,CASSLVSGGGGYTF,TGCGCCAGCAGCTTGGTATCCGGGGGAGGTGGCTACACCTTC
TRBJ1-6,.,TRBV3-1/TRBV3-2,.,CASSQAQTPLHF,TGTGCCAGCAGCCAAGCGCAAACACCCCTCCACTTT
TRBJ1-1,.,TRBV5-1,.,CASSQDRVNTEAFF,TGCGCCAGCAGTCAGGACAGAGTCAACACTGAAGCTTTCTTT
TRBJ1-1,.,TRBV28,.,CASSLRRPEAFF,TGTGCCAGCAGTCTCCGTAGGCCTGAAGCTTTCTTT
TRBJ1-6,.,TRBV5-1,.,CASSLGTPTNSPLHF,TGCGCCAGCAGCTTGGGGACACCGACGAATTCACCCCTCCACTTT
TRBJ1-4,.,TRBV30,.,CAWTQGTTNEKLFF,TGTGCCTGGACCCAGGGAACAACTAATGAAAAACTGTTTTTT
TRBJ2-2,TRBD1,TRBV18,.,CASSPPGTGSTGELFF,TGTGCCAGCTCACCACCTGGGACAGGGAGCACCGGGGAGCTGTTTTTT
TRBJ2-5,.,TRBV15,.,CATSRDLGYQETQYF,TGTGCCACCAGCAGAGATTTGGGTTACCAAGAGACCCAGTACTTC
TRBJ1-1,TRBD1,TRBV28,.,CASNPYGDRNTEAFF,TGTGCCAGCAATCCTTACGGGGACAGAAACACTGAAGCTTTCTTT
TRBJ1-2,.,TRBV5-5,.,CASSPWGGRGGDGYTF,TGTGCCAGCAGCCCTTGGGGTGGCCGGGGCGGGGATGGCTACACCTTC
TRBJ2-2,.,TRBV9,.,CASSAGTNTGELFF,TGTGCCAGCAGCGCAGGAACGAACACCGGGGAGCTGTTTTTT
TRBJ2-1,.,TRBV2,.,CASNSGPYNEQFF,TGTGCCAGCAATAGTGGCCCCTACAATGAGCAGTTCTTC
TRBJ1-1,TRBD1,TRBV19,few,CASSIEYDRGEAFF,TGTGCCAGTAGTATAGAATATGACAGGGGTGAAGCTTTCTTT
TRBJ1-5,TRBD1,TRBV7-8,once,CASSLAAAGGVNQPQHF,TGTGCCAGCAGCTTAGCAGCTGCAGGGGGCGTCAATCAGCCCCAGCATTTT
TRBJ2-3,TRBD2,TRBV7-2,.,CASNLAGGGGDTQYF,TGTGCCAGCAACCTAGCGGGGGGCGGAGGAGATACGCAGTATTTT
TRBJ2-7,TRBD1,TRBV9,once,CASSARGHEQYF,TGTGCCAGCAGCGCCAGGGGGCACGAGCAGTACTTC
TRBJ2-7,TRBD1,TRBV5-1,.,CASSPPGQGWEQYF,TGCGCCAGCAGCCCCCCGGGACAGGGTTGGGAGCAGTACTTC
TRBJ2-7,.,TRBV7-2,.,CASGSLWEQYF,TGTGCCAGCGGATCATTATGGGAGCAGTACTTC
TRBJ1-2,.,TRBV7-9,.,CASSWEGTGYTF,TGTGCCAGCAGCTGGGAGGGGACGGGCTACACCTTC
TRBJ2-7,TRBD1,TRBV2,.,CASRTPRDRGSNEQYF,TGTGCCAGCAGGACCCCCAGGGACAGGGGGAGCAACGAGCAGTACTTC
TRBJ2-3,TRBD2,TRBV7-9,.,CASSRTSGGADTQYF,TGTGCCAGCAGCCGGACTAGCGGGGGTGCCGATACGCAGTATTTT
TRBJ1-3,.,TRBV11-2,.,CASSLQGYSGNTIYF,TGTGCCAGCAGCTTGCAGGGGTACTCTGGAAACACCATATATTTT
TRBJ2-4,.,TRBV2,.,CASSWGAVPENIQYF,TGTGCCAGCAGTTGGGGAGCGGTTCCCGAGAACATTCAGTACTTC
TRBJ2-2,TRBD1,TRBV27,.,CASSFYRGPDGTGELFF,TGTGCCAGCAGTTTCTACAGGGGGCCCGACGGCACCGGGGAGCTGTTTTTT
TRBJ1-2,.,TRBV15,.,CATSRAPPGGAGGYTF,TGTGCCACCAGCAGAGCCCCCCCGGGGGGCGCGGGGGGCTACACCTTC
TRBJ2-1,TRBD2,TRBV19,.,CASKESGRGDEQFF,TGTGCCAGTAAAGAGAGCGGGAGGGGTGATGAGCAGTTCTTC
TRBJ1-2,.,TRBV11-2,.,CASSLGIGGYTF,TGTGCCAGCAGCTTGGGGATCGGGGGCTACACCTTC
TRBJ1-1,.,TRBV7-2,.,CASSLQGRMNTEAFF,TGTGCCAGCAGCTTACAGGGCCGGATGAACACTGAAGCTTTCTTT
TRBJ1-2,.,TRBV14,.,CASSRRPTANYGYTF,TGTGCCAGCAGCCGTAGACCGACAGCTAACTATGGCTACACCTTC
TRBJ2-6,.,TRBV4-1,.,CASSQGLFPGANVLTF,TGCGCCAGCAGCCAAGGACTGTTTCCTGGGGCCAACGTCCTGACTTTC
TRBJ1-2,.,TRBV28,.,CASSLSDAGTYGYTF,TGTGCCAGCAGTCTTTCGGATGCCGGGACCTATGGCTACACCTTC
TRBJ2-1,.,TRBV15,.,CATQARAYNEQFF,TGTGCCACCCAGGCCCGAGCCTACAATGAGCAGTTCTTC
TRBJ2-1,TRBD2,TRBV9,.,CASSARLTSGGHEQFF,TGTGCCAGCAGCGCCCGGCTGACTAGCGGGGGCCATGAGCAGTTCTTC